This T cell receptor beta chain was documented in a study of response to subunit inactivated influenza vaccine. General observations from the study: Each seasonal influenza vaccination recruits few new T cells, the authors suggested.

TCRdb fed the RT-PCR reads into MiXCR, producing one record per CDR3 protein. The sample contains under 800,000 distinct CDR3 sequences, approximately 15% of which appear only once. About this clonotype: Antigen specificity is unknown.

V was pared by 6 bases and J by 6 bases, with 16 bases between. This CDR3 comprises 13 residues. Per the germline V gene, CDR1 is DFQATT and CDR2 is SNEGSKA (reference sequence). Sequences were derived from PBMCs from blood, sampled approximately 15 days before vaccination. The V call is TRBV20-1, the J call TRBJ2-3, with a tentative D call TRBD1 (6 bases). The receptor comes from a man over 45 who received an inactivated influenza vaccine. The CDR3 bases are TGCAGTGCCGCGGACAGAGTGGGTGATACGCAGTATTTT. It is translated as CSAADRVGDTQYF.